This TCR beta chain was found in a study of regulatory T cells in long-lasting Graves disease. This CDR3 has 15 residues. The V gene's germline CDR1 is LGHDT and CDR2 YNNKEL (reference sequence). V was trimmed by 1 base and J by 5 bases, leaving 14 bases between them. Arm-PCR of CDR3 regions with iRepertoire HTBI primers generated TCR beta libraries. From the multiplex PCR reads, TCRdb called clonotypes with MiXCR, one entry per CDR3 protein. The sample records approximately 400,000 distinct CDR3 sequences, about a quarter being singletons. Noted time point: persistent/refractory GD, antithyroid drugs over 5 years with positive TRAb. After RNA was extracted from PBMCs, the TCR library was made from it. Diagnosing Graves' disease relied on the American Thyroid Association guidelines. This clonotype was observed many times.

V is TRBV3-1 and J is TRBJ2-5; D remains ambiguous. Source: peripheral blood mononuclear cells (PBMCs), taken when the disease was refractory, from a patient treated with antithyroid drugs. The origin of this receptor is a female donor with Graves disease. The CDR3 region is CASSQGTVAGETQYF. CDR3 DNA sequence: TGTGCCAGCAGCCAAGGGACGGTAGCCGGGGAGACCCAGTACTTC.